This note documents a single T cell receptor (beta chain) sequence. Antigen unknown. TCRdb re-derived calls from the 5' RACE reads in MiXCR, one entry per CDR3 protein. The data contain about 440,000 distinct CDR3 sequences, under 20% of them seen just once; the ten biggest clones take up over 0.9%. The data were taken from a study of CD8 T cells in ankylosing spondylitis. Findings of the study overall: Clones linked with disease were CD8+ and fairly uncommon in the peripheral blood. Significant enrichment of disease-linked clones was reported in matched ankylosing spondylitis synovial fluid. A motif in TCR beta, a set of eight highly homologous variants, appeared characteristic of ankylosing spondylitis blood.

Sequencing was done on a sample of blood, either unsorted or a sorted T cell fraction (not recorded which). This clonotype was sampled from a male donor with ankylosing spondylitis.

The CDR3: CSARDRGQDTQYF. The CDR3 DNA reads TGCAGCGCCAGGGACAGGGGACAAGATACGCAGTATTTT. V and J are TRBV29-1 and TRBJ2-3; 10 bases map to TRBD1. The CDR3 length is 13 residues. Germline loops: CDR1 SQVTM, CDR2 ANQGSEA. V lost 7 bases to trimming and J lost 5 bases; unmatched junction nucleotides: 6.